The 29 T cell receptor beta chains below come from one sample, sequenced in a study of molecular identifiers for immune sequencing clone quantification. TCRdb re-called the PCR reads with MiXCR, one entry per CDR3 protein. Of approximately 90,000 distinct CDR3 sequences in the sample, roughly 21% are singletons; the top ten hold roughly 1%. The sequencing input was naive CD8+ T cells from blood, with Jurkat cell RNA spiked in. Subset: FACS-sorted CD8+CD4-CCR7+CD45RA+ naive T cells. Source of these receptors: a human donor in good health. Some libraries in this study had Jurkat cell RNA spiked in.

There are many counts of this clonotype. The rearrangement joins TRBV7-9 to TRBJ2-5, with a tentative D call TRBD2 (5 bases). This CDR3 contains 16 residues. V gave up 5 bases and J gave up 0 bases, with 16 bases separating them. Germline V gives CDR1 SEHNR, CDR2 FQNEAQ (reference sequence). CDR3 DNA: TGTGCCAGCAGCCCGCGGGCCCCGGTTGACCAAGAGACCCAGTACTTC. Translated: CASSPRAPVDQETQYF.

At least ten counts were recorded for this clonotype. The chain uses TRBV30 and TRBJ2-5; D call uncertain. Germline CDR1 GTSNPN, CDR2 SVGIG (reference sequence). V gave up 2 bases and J gave up 5 bases, with 9 bases separating them. The CDR3 spans 12 residues. The CDR3 DNA follows: TGTGCCTGGAGTACGCTAATGGAGACCCAGTACTTC. It is translated as CAWSTLMETQYF.

This clonotype has a count of ten or more. V gene TRBV5-1 combines with J gene TRBJ2-1; 8 bases are a match to TRBD1. The J segment lost 10 bases and the V segment lost 4 bases, leaving 16 bases of the junction unmatched. Germline CDR1 SGHRS, CDR2 YFSETQ. The CDR3 sequence is 16 residues long. CDR3 residues: CASSPYRRQGAEEQFF. CDR3 nucleotides: TGCGCCAGCAGCCCATATCGTAGGCAGGGGGCAGAGGAGCAGTTCTTC.

A single count supports this clonotype. A much larger clonotype is one base distant, so this may be a read error. The V and J genes are TRBV4-2 and TRBJ2-7; D unclear. CDR3 length: 15 amino acids. The V and J ends lost 2 bases and 4 bases respectively, with 15 bases between them. Germline V gene data show CDR1 as LGHNA and CDR2 as YNFKEQ. CDR3 sequence reads: CASSQYFGQNYEQYF. The CDR3 bases are TGTGCCAGCAGCCAATATTTTGGGCAGAATTACGAGCAGTACTTC.

This chain connects TRBV19 to TRBJ1-3; D is undetermined. Germline V gives CDR1 LNHDA, CDR2 SQIVND (reference sequence). Deletions cut 6 bases from V and 4 bases from J, with 19 bases between. This CDR3 has 16 amino acids. The CDR3 sequence: CASRKPGRRPGNTIYF. CDR3 DNA sequence: TGTGCCAGTAGAAAACCGGGAAGGAGGCCAGGAAACACCATATATTTT.

The table lists this clonotype with many counts. For the CDR3, the DNA is TGTGCCAGCAGCTTATTGGTGGTGCCCTACAATGAGCAGTTCTTC. It codes for CASSLLVVPYNEQFF. This chain joins TRBV7-6 and TRBJ2-1; D is undetermined. The V end was cut by 2 bases, the J end by 2 bases, with 10 bases between. The germline CDR1 and CDR2 sequences are SGHVS and FNYEAQ. The CDR3 has 15 residues.

The table lists this clonotype with many counts. The CDR3 reads CASSLSASYEQYF. DNA for the CDR3: TGTGCCAGCAGCTTAAGTGCCTCCTACGAGCAGTACTTC. The V and J genes are TRBV11-2 and TRBJ2-7; D is unclear. There are 13 residues in the CDR3. Germline lookup yields CDR1 SGHAT and CDR2 FQNNGV. V lost 2 bases, J lost 0 bases, and 5 bases lay in between.

The chain recombines TRBV19 with TRBJ2-1; 7 nucleotides align to TRBD2. The germline gives CDR1 LNHDA, CDR2 SQIVND (reference sequence). The junction had 9 bases not matched to a gene; V was cut back by 2 bases and J by 5 bases. The CDR3 sequence is 16 residues long. CDR3 DNA sequence: TGTGCCAGTAGTATATGGCTAGCGGAAGCCGACAATGAGCAGTTCTTC. It yields the protein CASSIWLAEADNEQFF.

This clonotype has at least ten counts. V and J are TRBV4-2 and TRBJ2-1; weak D call: TRBD2 (6 bases). Deletions cut 0 bases from V and 2 bases from J, with 14 bases between. The CDR3 loop spans 17 amino acids. The germline V gene has CDR1 LGHNA and CDR2 YNFKEQ. CDR3 amino acids: CASSQDRSGGAYNEQFF. CDR3 bases: TGTGCCAGCAGCCAAGATCGCTCTGGCGGGGCCTACAATGAGCAGTTCTTC.

This clonotype was observed many times. Here the CDR3 reads CASSYSRANEQFF. The CDR3 DNA follows: TGTGCCAGCAGTTACTCAAGGGCTAATGAGCAGTTCTTC. V gene TRBV6-2 or TRBV6-3 combines with J gene TRBJ2-1; D not resolved. Germline V lookup: CDR1 MNHEY, CDR2 SVGEGT. The V gene lost 0 bases and the J gene lost 7 bases, with 7 bases spanning the gap. The CDR3 runs to 13 residues.

The sample holds many counts of this clonotype. This chain joins TRBV7-9 and TRBJ1-4; no clear D. This CDR3 comprises 14 residues. Germline CDR1 and CDR2: SEHNR and FQNEAQ (reference sequence). V lost 6 bases, J lost 3 bases, and 11 bases lay in between. The CDR3 region is CASSLTVSNEKLFF. CDR3 in DNA: TGTGCCAGCAGTTTGACGGTCTCTAATGAAAAACTGTTTTTT.

In its sample, this clonotype was seen many times. This rearrangement joins TRBV7-9 to TRBJ1-4; TRBD1 agrees at 9 bases. Germline V CDR1 and CDR2: SEHNR, FQNEAQ (reference sequence). The CDR3 is 15 amino acids. The V gene end was trimmed by 7 bases and the J gene end by 5 bases; junction bases not matched to a gene: 8. This CDR3 reads CASTHFGTGNEKLFF. CDR3 sequence (DNA): TGTGCCAGCACCCATTTCGGGACAGGGAATGAAAAACTGTTTTTT. The full variable domain, completed using reference TRBV7-9 and TRBJ1-4, is DTGVSQNPRHKITKRGQNVTFRCDPISEHNRLYWYRQTLGQGPEFLTYFQNEAQLEKSRLLSDRFSAERPKGSFSTLEIQRTEQGDSAMYLCASTHFGTGNEKLFFGSGTQLSVL.

The chain recombines TRBV19 with TRBJ2-1; 11 nucleotides line up with TRBD2. The CDR3 consists of 16 residues. Germline CDR1 reads LNHDA; CDR2 reads SQIVND (reference sequence). Trimming took 4 bases from V and 3 from J; bases not matched to a gene: 5. CDR3 bases: TGTGCCAGTAGTAACGAGGGACTAGCGGTCTACAATGAGCAGTTCTTC. Its protein product is CASSNEGLAVYNEQFF.

The chain employs TRBV12-3 or TRBV12-4 and TRBJ1-1, with D hard to call. This CDR3 region has 13 residues. Trimming cost V 1 base and J 4 bases, with 7 bases left between them. For the CDR3, the DNA is TGTGCCAGCAGTTTAGGTCTATTCACTGAAGCTTTCTTT. Its protein is CASSLGLFTEAFF.

The CDR3, as DNA: TGTGCCAGCAGCATGGATGGGGCCCTCTACGAGCAGTACTTC. This encodes CASSMDGALYEQYF. The V gene is TRBV5-6, the J gene TRBJ2-7; perhaps TRBD1 as D (5 bases). The V end lost 4 bases, the J end lost 3 bases, and 14 bases lay between the germline ends. The CDR3 covers 14 residues. Germline V gene lookup returns CDR1 SGHDT and CDR2 YYEEEE.

This clonotype was seen repeatedly, ten times or more. The chain joins TRBV28 to TRBJ1-1; 7 bases are a match to TRBD1. There are 13 residues in the CDR3. With V trimmed by 5 bases and J by 5 bases, 5 bases remained unmatched. CDR1 is MDHEN and CDR2 is SYDVKM in the germline V gene. CDR3 protein: CASSGRGQTEAFF. The DNA of the CDR3 is TGTGCCAGCAGTGGAAGGGGGCAGACTGAAGCTTTCTTT.

The V gene is TRBV7-9, the J gene TRBJ1-2, with D perhaps matching TRBD1 (5 bases). Germline V CDR1 and CDR2: SEHNR, FQNEAQ (reference sequence). Deletions cut 5 bases from V and 3 bases from J, with 25 bases between. CDR3 length: 18 amino acids. CDR3: CASSPSGPTSEGYYGYTF. The CDR3 coding sequence is TGTGCCAGCAGCCCATCGGGACCGACCTCCGAGGGGTACTATGGCTACACCTTC.

This clonotype has just a few counts. The chain is built from TRBV6-2 or TRBV6-3 and TRBJ2-1; D may correspond to TRBD1 or TRBD2 (5 bases each). V lost 0 bases and J lost 7, with 10 bases in between. The CDR3 has 14 amino acids. Germline loops: CDR1 MNHEY, CDR2 SVGEGT. CDR3 nucleotide sequence: TGTGCCAGCAGTTACTCGACTTGGGGGAATGAGCAGTTCTTC. Its protein is CASSYSTWGNEQFF.

The V and J genes are TRBV28 and TRBJ2-3; D call uncertain. Trimming removed 7 bases at V and 2 bases at J, with 19 bases between. Germline lookup yields CDR1 MDHEN and CDR2 SYDVKM. The length of the CDR3 is 16 residues. The CDR3 loop is CASKPLGSLHTDTQYF. The CDR3 bases are TGTGCCAGCAAACCCCTAGGTTCCCTTCACACAGATACGCAGTATTTT.

The rearrangement joins TRBV4-1 to TRBJ2-7, with TRBD1 matching over 8 bases. Per the germline V gene, CDR1 is MGHRA and CDR2 is YSYEKL. V was clipped by 3 bases and J by 0 bases; unmatched bases: 4. This CDR3 has 15 amino acids. CDR3 loop: CASSHTGGSSYEQYF. CDR3 nucleotide sequence: TGCGCCAGCAGCCATACAGGGGGAAGCTCCTACGAGCAGTACTTC.

This clonotype was counted at least ten times. The rearrangement uses TRBV4-3 and TRBJ2-5, with D unresolved. The CDR3 extends over 15 amino acids. The V gene's germline CDR1 is LGHNA and CDR2 YSLEER. The V end lost 1 base, the J end lost 5 bases, and 14 bases lay between the germline ends. In DNA, the CDR3 is TGCGCCAGCAGCCAAGCTTGGGGAAGTTTGGAGACCCAGTACTTC. Protein: CASSQAWGSLETQYF.

In its sample, this clonotype was seen a few times. This rearrangement joins TRBV9 to TRBJ2-7, with 10 nucleotides matching TRBD1. The J segment lost 4 bases and the V segment lost 2 bases, leaving 3 bases of the junction unmatched. This CDR3 has 14 residues. Germline V gene data show CDR1 as SGDLS and CDR2 as YYNGEE. The CDR3: CASSVGTGAYEQYF. The CDR3 DNA follows: TGTGCCAGCAGCGTGGGGACAGGGGCGTACGAGCAGTACTTC.

In the case of this clonotype: A much larger clone lies one base from this, so it may be a read error. V and J are TRBV7-9 and TRBJ2-3, with D unresolved. The CDR3 has 15 amino acids. Looked up from germline, CDR1 is SEHNR and CDR2 is FQNEAQ (reference sequence). CDR3 sequence reads: CAGSPHLYSTDTQYF. As DNA, the CDR3 is TGTGCCGGCAGCCCCCATCTGTATTCCACAGATACGCAGTATTTT.

Concerning this clonotype itself: A much larger clone lies a single base off, so this may be a read error. This chain uses TRBV5-1 with TRBJ2-7; perhaps D is TRBD1 or TRBD2 (5 bases each). The CDR3 sequence is 14 residues long. The germline V gene has CDR1 SGHRS and CDR2 YFSETQ. CDR3 in DNA: TGCGCCAGCAGCTTGTTCCAGGGAGCCTACGTGCAGTACTTC. It translates to CASSLFQGAYVQYF.

A remark on this clonotype: At one end, the junction sequence differs from germline, possibly due to a read error. The chain uses TRBV5-3 and TRBJ2-1; 9 positions agree with TRBD1. TRBV5-3 is placed among ORFs of uncertain function. The CDR3 runs to 16 residues. In DNA form, the CDR3 reads TGTGCCAGAAACTTGGTCCCGGGACAGGGTGAATATGAGCAGTTCTTC. It translates to CARNLVPGQGEYEQFF.

This clonotype was found many times. The rearrangement joins TRBV4-1 to TRBJ2-5; no firm D call. V was shortened by 1 base and J by 2 bases, with 5 bases between the two germline ends. The CDR3 covers 13 residues. Germline CDR1 reads MGHRA; CDR2 reads YSYEKL. In DNA, the CDR3 is TGCGCCAGCAGCCAAGGGCAGCAAGAGACCCAGTACTTC. Translated: CASSQGQQETQYF.

The V and J genes are TRBV5-6 and TRBJ1-6; no definite D call. V lost 0 bases and J lost 3, with 7 bases in between. Per germline, CDR1 SGHDT and CDR2 YYEEEE. This CDR3 spans 15 amino acids. This chain's CDR3 is CASSLGYNYNSPLHF. CDR3 sequence (DNA): TGTGCCAGCAGCTTGGGTTACAACTATAATTCACCCCTCCACTTT.

This clonotype was found many times. One junction end disagrees with the germline gene, perhaps due to a read error. J is TRBJ2-3 and V is TRBV19; unclear D gene. This CDR3 contains 11 residues. Germline CDR1 and CDR2: LNHDA and SQIVND (reference sequence). The CDR3: CASSIDRPAAF. CDR3 DNA sequence: TGTGCCAGTAGTATAGATCGACCCGCGGCTTTC.

This clonotype was found a few times. The rearrangement links TRBV14 to TRBJ2-7; no reliable D call. V lost 5 bases, J lost 3 bases, and 8 bases lay in between. The CDR3 contains 12 residues. The germline gives CDR1 SGHDN, CDR2 FVKESK. The DNA for the CDR3 is TGTGCCAGCAGCGGGTACGACTACGAGCAGTACTTC. Translated: CASSGYDYEQYF.